Given below is one T cell receptor (beta chain) in context. This clonotype was seen only a few times. Its antigen is not yet known. Per-base qualities were not stored, and no clone one base away is much larger. V and J lose 1 base and 1 base, and a span of 10 bases separates them. CDR1 SGHTA and CDR2 FQGNSA were looked up in the germline V gene. The CDR3 goes from the cysteine to the phenylalanine over 15 residues. Left in the record is the CDR3 DNA by itself, 45 bases read in frame from the first base. This entry is derived from a study of vaccination and CD4 T cells after COVID-19 (dated by TCRdb to the early 2020s). Context from the whole study: SARS-CoV-2 positivity had been established in the convalescent patients by nasal swab PCR, and mild disease was recorded in several of these patients and severe disease in one. In the convalescent cohort there were six males and four females, among whom were two Hispanic individuals, seven Caucasians, two Asians and one multiracial person. Participants got two doses of the Pfizer-BioNTech BNT162b2 vaccine (n=8) or two doses of the Moderna mRNA-1273 vaccine (n=2). Post-COVID blood samples from convalescent patients were collected a median of 101 days after diagnosis, with a range of roughly 35 to 180 days. Post-vaccine blood samples were taken a median of around 77 days after the second vaccine dose, with a range of 14 to 241 days. The cultures were stimulated with overlapping spike peptide pools from SARS-CoV-2 and from the common cold coronaviruses HCoV-NL63, HCoV-OC43 and HCoV-229E. Control cultures used a CEFX viral epitope pool as positive control, an HIV-1 Nef peptide pool as negative control, or no peptide. In under twelve COVID-19 convalescent patients and a handful of infection-naive healthy vaccine recipients, researchers compared the spike-specific CD4+ TCR repertoire from before mRNA vaccination with the repertoire from after.

The label giving this sample's treatment or condition can be read as: roughly nine-day PBMC culture with coronavirus spike peptide pools or control peptides (ViraFEST assay). The study used the ViraFEST assay, which expanded antigen-specific T cells with peptide pools and then identified expanded clonotypes by TCR sequencing. The convalescent patients' positive SARS-CoV-2 PCR tests fell between March and December 2020, which was before the Alpha, Beta and Delta variants emerged in the United States. PBMCs were cultured at 1.5 million to 2 million per well in IMDM supplemented with about 5.5% human AB serum and about 10 IU/ml IL-2, with about 10 ug/ml peptide pools added. Half of the culture medium was replaced with fresh IL-2-containing medium on days 3 and 7. After roughly 9 days of culture, CD4+ T cells were isolated by negative selection with the EasySep CD4+ T cell isolation kit. Ficoll-Paque Plus gradient centrifugation was used to isolate PBMCs from whole blood, and the isolated PBMCs were then either used fresh or cryopreserved at -140C. In general, triplicate wells were set up for every culture condition.

Overall study outcomes, separate from this receptor: In convalescent patients, a median about 86% of post-vaccine SARS-CoV-2-reactive clones were detected only after vaccination, and vaccine-specific priming was suggested by this finding. The number of convalescent patients in the study was relatively small, and the study did not examine early timepoints following natural infection. Of the vaccine-specific clones in convalescent patients, 304 of 307, or nearly all, reacted only to SARS-CoV-2 spike and did not cross-react with common cold coronaviruses. The median count of SARS-CoV-2-reactive clonotypes went up from around 21 after infection to 38 after vaccination, although the change was not significant.

Library construction relied on PCR. TCR sequencing of DNA from cultured CD4+ T cells used the Oncomine TCR Beta short-read assay at the Johns Hopkins FTIC core. Genomic DNA was extracted from the cultured CD4+ T cells with the QIAamp micro DNA kit. The Oncomine TCR Beta libraries from cultured CD4+ T cells were pooled using unique dual indexes and then sequenced on an Illumina iSeq 100. Regarding the original processing steps: Non-productive sequences were removed, and CDR3s not starting with C, not ending with F or W, or shorter than 7 amino acids were discarded. Antigen-specific clonotypes were identified using the MANAFEST web application through comparison of peptide-stimulated wells with reference and other culture wells. Positive clones required FDR below 0.05, an odds ratio above 5, and productive frequency above 0.1% in at least two of three replicate wells. Cross-reactive clonotypes were defined as significantly expanded in both SARS-CoV-2 spike wells and at least one common cold coronavirus spike condition. Using R version 3.6.1, CDR3 homology was evaluated through Levenshtein distances (stringdist) along with unrooted phylogenetic trees (ape). In-frame beta chains were kept once TCRdb had trimmed the public reads at Q25 with fastp and called clones with MiXCR. A single entry per CDR3 protein holds the most common genes and DNA from its merged rows. The V and J calls and clone size are TCRdb's, not the authors'. The sample contains under 15,000 distinct CDR3 sequences, over 55% of them found a single time. In total, the top ten clones hold over 10% of the sample.

Sequencing used CD4+ T cells from blood, cultured in vitro. Recombination joined TRBV7-2 with TRBJ2-5; a confident D gene designation cannot be given. The receptor was isolated from a human donor who had recovered from COVID-19. The encoded CDR3 is CASSLVVGPQETQYF. The nucleotides are TGTGCCAGCAGCTTAGTGGTTGGGCCCCAAGAGACCCAGTACTTC.